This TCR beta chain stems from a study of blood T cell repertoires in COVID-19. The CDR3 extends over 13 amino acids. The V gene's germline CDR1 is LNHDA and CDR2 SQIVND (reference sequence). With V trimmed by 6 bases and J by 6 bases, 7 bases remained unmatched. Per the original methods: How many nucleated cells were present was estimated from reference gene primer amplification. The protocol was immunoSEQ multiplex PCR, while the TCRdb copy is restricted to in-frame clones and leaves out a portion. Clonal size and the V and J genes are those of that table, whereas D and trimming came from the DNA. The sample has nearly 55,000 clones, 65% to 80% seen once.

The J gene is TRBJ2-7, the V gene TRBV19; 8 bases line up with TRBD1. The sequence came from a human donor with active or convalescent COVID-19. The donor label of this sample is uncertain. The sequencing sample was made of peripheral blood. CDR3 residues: CASRYEQGGEQYF. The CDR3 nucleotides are TGTGCCAGTAGATACGAACAGGGGGGCGAGCAGTACTTC. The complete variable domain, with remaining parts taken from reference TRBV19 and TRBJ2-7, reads DGGITQSPKYLFRKEGQNVTLSCEQNLNHDAMYWYRQDPGQGLRLIYYSQIVNDFQKGDIAEGYSVSREKKESFPLTVTSAQKNPTAFYLCASRYEQGGEQYFGPGTRLTVT.